This T cell receptor (beta chain) was identified in a study of blood T cell repertoires in COVID-19. About the study: The United States, Italy and Spain were the sources of the acute and convalescent COVID-19 samples. In each case, the material was cDNA or gDNA derived from T cells, B-cell-depleted T cells, or PBMCs.

Data came from immunoSEQ multiplex PCR; TCRdb stores just in-frame clones and leaves some out. This sample has about 76,000 clones; approximately 90% occur once, and the top ten carry around 7.9%. With 8 bases clipped from V and 8 bases from J, the junction kept 15 bases outside the gene matches. Germline CDR1 is MNHEY and CDR2 is SMNVEV (reference sequence). This CDR3 region has 15 residues. The receptor was derived from a man aged 30 to 39 with acute or convalescent COVID-19. Specimen: peripheral blood. The chain employs TRBV27 and TRBJ2-1; TRBD2 matches 7 bases. In DNA form, the CDR3 reads TGTGCCAGCTCCACGGGGCGGGGGAGGCGAGATGAGCAGTTCTTC. As protein: CASSTGRGRRDEQFF.